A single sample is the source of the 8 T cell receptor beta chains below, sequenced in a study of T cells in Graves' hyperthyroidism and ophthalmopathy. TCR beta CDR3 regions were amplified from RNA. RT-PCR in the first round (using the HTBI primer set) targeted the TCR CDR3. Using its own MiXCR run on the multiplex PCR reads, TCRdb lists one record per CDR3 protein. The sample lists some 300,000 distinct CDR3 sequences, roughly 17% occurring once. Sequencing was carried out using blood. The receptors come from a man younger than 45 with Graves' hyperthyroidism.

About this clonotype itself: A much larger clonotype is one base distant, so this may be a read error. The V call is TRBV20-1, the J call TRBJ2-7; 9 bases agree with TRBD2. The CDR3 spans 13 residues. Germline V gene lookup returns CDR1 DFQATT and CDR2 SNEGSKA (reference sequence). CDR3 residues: CSAGTSSSYEPYF. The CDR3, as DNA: TGCAGTGCCGGGACTAGCAGCTCCTACGAGCCGTACTTC.

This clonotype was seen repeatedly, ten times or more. The CDR3 sequence: CSASRSMGAKNIQYF. Written as DNA, the CDR3 is TGCAGTGCTAGCCGCTCTATGGGGGCCAAAAACATTCAGTACTTC. V usage is TRBV20-1 and J usage is TRBJ2-4; D is undetermined. The germline V gene has CDR1 DFQATT and CDR2 SNEGSKA (reference sequence). This CDR3 region has 15 residues. V lost 3 bases and J 1 base, leaving 13 bases between the germline ends.

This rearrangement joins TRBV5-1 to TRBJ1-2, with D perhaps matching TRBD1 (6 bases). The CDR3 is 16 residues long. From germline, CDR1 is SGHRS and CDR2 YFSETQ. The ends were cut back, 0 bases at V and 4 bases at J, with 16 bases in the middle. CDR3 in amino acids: CASSLAPGALGYGYTF. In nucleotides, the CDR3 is TGCGCCAGCAGCTTGGCCCCGGGGGCGCTTGGCTATGGCTACACCTTC.

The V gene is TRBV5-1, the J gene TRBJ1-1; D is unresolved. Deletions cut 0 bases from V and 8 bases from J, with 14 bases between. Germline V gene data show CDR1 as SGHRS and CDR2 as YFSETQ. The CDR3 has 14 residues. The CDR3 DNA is TGCGCCAGCAGCTTGGACCCGGGATCCGTAGAAGCTTTCTTT. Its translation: CASSLDPGSVEAFF.

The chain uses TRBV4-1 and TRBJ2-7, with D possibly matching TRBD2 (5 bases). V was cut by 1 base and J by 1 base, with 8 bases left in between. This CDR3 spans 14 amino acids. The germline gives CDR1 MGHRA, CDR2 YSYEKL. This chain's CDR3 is CASSQGRDSYEQYF. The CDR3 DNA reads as TGCGCCAGCAGCCAAGGACGGGATTCCTACGAGCAGTACTTC.

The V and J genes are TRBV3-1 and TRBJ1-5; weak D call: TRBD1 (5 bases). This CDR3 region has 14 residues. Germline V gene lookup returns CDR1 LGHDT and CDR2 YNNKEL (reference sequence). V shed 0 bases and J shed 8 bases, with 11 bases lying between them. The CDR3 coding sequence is TGTGCCAGCAGCCAAGACTGGGGGTCGGAGCCCCAGCATTTT. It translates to CASSQDWGSEPQHF.

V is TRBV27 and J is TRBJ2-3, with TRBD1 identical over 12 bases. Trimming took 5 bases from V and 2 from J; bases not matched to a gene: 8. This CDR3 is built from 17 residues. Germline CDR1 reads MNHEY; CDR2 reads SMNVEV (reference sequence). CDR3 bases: TGTGCCAGCAGTCACAGGGGGGACAGGGGGCTCACAGATACGCAGTATTTT. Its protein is CASSHRGDRGLTDTQYF.

This CDR3 reads CASSEGDPGANVLTF. The CDR3 bases are TGCGCCAGCAGTGAAGGGGACCCTGGGGCCAACGTCCTGACTTTC. J is TRBJ2-6 and V is TRBV10-2; either TRBD1 or TRBD2 may fit D (5 bases each). The CDR3 runs to 15 residues. V lost 3 bases and J lost 2, with 8 bases in between. Germline loops: CDR1 WSHSY, CDR2 SAAADI.